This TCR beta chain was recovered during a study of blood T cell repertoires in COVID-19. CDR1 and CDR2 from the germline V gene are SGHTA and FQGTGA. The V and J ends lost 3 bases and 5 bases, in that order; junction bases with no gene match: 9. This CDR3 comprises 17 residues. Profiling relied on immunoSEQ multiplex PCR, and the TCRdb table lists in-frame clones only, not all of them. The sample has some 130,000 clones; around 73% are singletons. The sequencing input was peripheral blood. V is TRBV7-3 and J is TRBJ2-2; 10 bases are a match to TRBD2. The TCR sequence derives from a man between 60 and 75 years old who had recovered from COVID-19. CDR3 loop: CASSLASAGGRTGELFF. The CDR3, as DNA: TGTGCCAGCAGCTTGGCGTCAGCGGGAGGGCGGACCGGGGAGCTGTTTTTT.